The next 22 T cell receptor beta chains were all read from a single sample in a study of neoadjuvant anti-PD-1 for oral cavity cancer. Repertoires were generated with immunoSEQ multiplex PCR, while TCRdb's copy carries only in-frame clones and drops some. The data show 11,000 to 15,000 clones, 71% seen once. This material consisted of PBMCs, taken before nivolumab (anti-PD-1) treatment. These receptors were obtained from a person aged 35 to 85 with oral cavity squamous cell carcinoma.

The CDR3 DNA sequence: TGTGCCAGTAGTACCAACCTCCTCGGGATCCAGTTCTTC. Encoded protein: CASSTNLLGIQFF. The gene calls are TRBV19 and TRBJ2-1; maybe TRBD2 (5 bases). Germline V lookup: CDR1 LNHDA, CDR2 SQIVND (reference sequence). This CDR3 has 13 residues. Trimming left V 4 bases short and J 13 bases short, with 17 bases between.

The V and J genes are TRBV2 and TRBJ2-5, with D unresolved. This CDR3 has 13 amino acids. V was clipped by 6 bases and J by 3 bases, with 11 bases between them. CDR1 and CDR2 from the germline V gene are SNHLY and FYNNEI. The CDR3 DNA is TGTGCCAGCAGGCGGACCAGAGAAGAGACCCAGTACTTC. Translated: CASRRTREETQYF.

This clone has just a few counts. V is TRBV2 and J is TRBJ1-5; no clear D gene. The V gene's germline CDR1 is SNHLY and CDR2 FYNNEI. This CDR3 has 18 amino acids. V was shortened by 0 bases and J by 0 bases, with 15 bases between the two germline ends. As DNA, the CDR3 is TGTGCCAGCAGTGAAGCGCTTGGAGGGATCTATAGCAATCAGCCCCAGCATTTT. This codes for CASSEALGGIYSNQPQHF.

The CDR3, as DNA: TGTGCCAGCAGTGTCACCTTCATGGGGAGGAATGAGCAGTTCTTC. Its translation: CASSVTFMGRNEQFF. The J gene is TRBJ2-1, the V gene TRBV25-1, with D possibly matching TRBD2 (6 bases). Trimming removed 4 bases at V and 7 bases at J, with 17 bases between. Germline V lookup: CDR1 MGHDK, CDR2 SYGVNS. The CDR3 consists of 15 residues. The full variable domain, its missing parts supplied by reference TRBV25-1 and TRBJ2-1, is EADIYQTPRYLVIGTGKKITLECSQTMGHDKMYWYQQDPGMELHLIHYSYGVNSTEKGDLSSESTVSRIRTEHFPLTLESARPSHTSQYLCASSVTFMGRNEQFFGPGTRLTVL.

There are a few counts of this clone. The chain recombines TRBV7-9 with TRBJ1-5, with D unresolved. The CDR3 is 14 residues long. Germline V lookup: CDR1 SEHNR, CDR2 FQNEAQ (reference sequence). Trimming took 1 base from V and 0 from J, leaving 4 bases between them. The CDR3 here is CASSLGISNQPQHF. CDR3 nucleotides: TGTGCCAGCAGCTTAGGGATTAGCAATCAGCCCCAGCATTTT. Full variable domain (remainder filled in from reference TRBV7-9 and TRBJ1-5): DTGVSQNPRHKITKRGQNVTFRCDPISEHNRLYWYRQTLGQGPEFLTYFQNEAQLEKSRLLSDRFSAERPKGSFSTLEIQRTEQGDSAMYLCASSLGISNQPQHFGDGTRLSIL.

The chain has TRBV6-5 and TRBJ1-6; D gene ambiguous. CDR3 length: 15 residues. Germline CDR1 reads MNHEY; CDR2 reads SVGAGI. V lost 0 bases and J 9 bases, leaving 12 bases between the germline ends. The CDR3 loop reads CASSYSTPSRSPLHF. The CDR3 DNA is TGTGCCAGCAGTTACTCGACCCCTTCGCGTTCACCCCTCCACTTT.

This clone has a single count. The chain carries TRBV7-9 and TRBJ2-5, with a tentative D call TRBD2 (5 bases). This CDR3 comprises 14 residues. The germline V gene encodes CDR1 SEHNR and CDR2 FQNEAQ (reference sequence). V lost 0 bases, J lost 5 bases, and 10 bases lay in between. CDR3 amino acids: CASSLAVSAETQYF. As DNA, the CDR3 is TGTGCCAGCAGCTTAGCAGTTAGCGCGGAGACCCAGTACTTC.

This clone turned up a few times. The genes are TRBV4-1 and TRBJ1-5; D ambiguous. The germline CDR1 and CDR2 sequences are MGHRA and YSYEKL. V was pared by 2 bases and J by 0 bases, with 8 bases between. The CDR3 contains 15 residues. Written as DNA, the CDR3 is TGCGCCAGCAGCCAAAACGGGCTTAGCAATCAGCCCCAGCATTTT. This sequence encodes CASSQNGLSNQPQHF.

This clone was seen a few times. The rearrangement joins TRBV9 to TRBJ1-2, with D possibly being TRBD1 (6 bases). Germline V lookup: CDR1 SGDLS, CDR2 YYNGEE. This CDR3 region has 18 residues. Trimming shortened V by 4 bases and J by 5 bases, and 27 bases separated the two germline ends. The CDR3 coding sequence is TGTGCCAGCAGCCCCCTCGGGGGGACATGGGGAGATACTTATGGCTACACCTTC. This sequence encodes CASSPLGGTWGDTYGYTF.

The chain joins TRBV6-5 to TRBJ1-5; D is ambiguous. This CDR3 region has 15 residues. Germline CDR1 MNHEY, CDR2 SVGAGI. Deletions cut 6 bases from V and 4 bases from J, with 16 bases between. CDR3 sequence: CASRRTRMENQPQHF. The CDR3 nucleotides read TGTGCCAGCAGACGCACCCGAATGGAGAATCAGCCCCAGCATTTT.

V gene TRBV11-2 combines with J gene TRBJ1-6; D remains unclear. Deletions cut 5 bases from V and 8 bases from J, with 4 bases between. The CDR3 runs to 11 residues. CDR1 and CDR2 (germline): SGHAT, FQNNGV. The CDR3 spells CASSLYSPLHF. CDR3 nucleotide sequence: TGTGCCAGCAGCCTCTATTCACCCCTCCACTTT.

The gene calls are TRBV30 and TRBJ2-5; no clear D gene. Germline V CDR1 and CDR2: GTSNPN, SVGIG (reference sequence). The V end was cut by 0 bases, the J end by 6 bases, with 8 bases between. The CDR3 is made up of 12 amino acids. The CDR3 protein is CAWSVHLKTQYF. The CDR3 DNA follows: TGTGCCTGGAGTGTTCATTTGAAGACCCAGTACTTC.

The chain uses TRBV30 and TRBJ2-5; TRBD1 matches at 11 bases. J gave up 2 bases and V 0 bases, and 2 bases lay outside the gene matches. Looked up from germline, CDR1 is GTSNPN and CDR2 is SVGIG (reference sequence). The CDR3 loop spans 15 amino acids. The CDR3 here is CAWSVGTGGQETQYF. In nucleotides, the CDR3 is TGTGCCTGGAGTGTAGGGACAGGGGGTCAAGAGACCCAGTACTTC. Full variable domain (outside the CDR3, taken from reference TRBV30 and TRBJ2-5): SQTIHQWPATLVQPVGSPLSLECTVEGTSNPNLYWYRQAAGRGLQLLFYSVGIGQISSEVPQNLSASRPQDRQFILSSKKLLLSDSGFYLCAWSVGTGGQETQYFGPGTRLLVL.

The V gene is TRBV7-3, the J gene TRBJ1-1; D possibly corresponds to TRBD1 (6 bases). The V gene lost 6 bases and the J gene lost 0 bases, with 14 bases spanning the gap. This CDR3 is 15 amino acids long. Germline V gives CDR1 SGHTA, CDR2 FQGTGA. CDR3 DNA sequence: TGTGCCAGCAGGCGGGGGCAGGGCTTGAACACTGAAGCTTTCTTT. It codes for CASRRGQGLNTEAFF. The full variable domain, rest sourced from reference TRBV7-3 and TRBJ1-1, is GAGVSQTPSNKVTEKGKYVELRCDPISGHTALYWYRQSLGQGPEFLIYFQGTGAADDSGLPNDRFFAVRPEGSVSTLKIQRTERGDSAVYLCASRRGQGLNTEAFFGQGTRLTVV.

This clone was detected a few times. The rearrangement uses TRBV4-2 and TRBJ2-2; 9 bases agree with TRBD1. The CDR3 is 16 amino acids. Germline V gene lookup returns CDR1 LGHNA and CDR2 YNFKEQ. V shed 4 bases, J shed 6 bases, and the junction held 9 bases outside the gene matches. CDR3 DNA sequence: TGTGCCAGCAGCCCCACACCGGGACAGGGACCCGGGGAGCTGTTTTTT. It translates to CASSPTPGQGPGELFF.

This clone was seen only a few times. The chain joins TRBV28 to TRBJ2-7; unclear D gene. V shed 7 bases and J shed 1 base, with 11 bases lying between them. Germline V lookup: CDR1 MDHEN, CDR2 SYDVKM. The CDR3 spans 13 residues. Written as DNA, the CDR3 is TGTGCCAGCACTCTTCCCCAGTCCTACGAGCAGTACTTC. Translating gives CASTLPQSYEQYF.

The J gene is TRBJ1-1, the V gene TRBV6-1; TRBD1 agrees at 7 bases. The trim removed 2 bases at V and 6 bases at J, leaving 9 bases unmatched. CDR3 length equals 15 residues. In germline, CDR1 is MNHNS, CDR2 SASEGT. In DNA form, the CDR3 reads TGTGCCAGCAGTGAATTTCCAGGGGGTTGGGCTGAAGCTTTCTTT. It specifies CASSEFPGGWAEAFF.

The gene calls are TRBV7-2 and TRBJ1-2, with D possibly being TRBD1 (5 bases). The CDR3 has 14 amino acids. V shed 6 bases and J shed 5 bases, with 16 bases lying between them. Germline loops: CDR1 SGHTA, CDR2 FQGNSA. The CDR3 spells CASRQDGTAYGYTF. DNA of the CDR3: TGTGCCAGCAGACAGGACGGGACGGCTTATGGCTACACCTTC.

The rearrangement joins TRBV6-8 to TRBJ2-7; D may be TRBD2 (6 bases). Trimming took off 8 bases at V and 6 bases at J, with 20 bases between the two ends. The CDR3 is 14 residues long. The germline gives CDR1 MNHGY, CDR2 SAAAGT. The CDR3 coding sequence is TGTGCCAGCCTGATGTTACGGGGGTCGGGCGAGCAGTACTTC. Translating gives CASLMLRGSGEQYF.

This clone was picked up a small number of times. The chain links TRBV13 to TRBJ2-7, with 7 bases lining up with TRBD2. The germline CDR1 and CDR2 sequences are PRHDT and FYEKMQ (reference sequence). V trimming: 0 bases; J trimming: 4 bases; junction bases outside the gene matches: 0. CDR3 size: 13 residues. The CDR3 protein is CASSLGGRYEQYF. The CDR3 nucleotides are TGTGCCAGCAGCTTAGGCGGGAGGTACGAGCAGTACTTC.

The genes are TRBV9 and TRBJ2-1; D remains ambiguous. The V end lost 0 bases, the J end lost 5 bases, and 6 bases lay between the germline ends. This CDR3 has 13 residues. Germline V gene sequence: CDR1 SGDLS, CDR2 YYNGEE. The CDR3 nucleotides are TGTGCCAGCAGCGTAGGGACCAACAATGAGCAGTTCTTC. This translates into CASSVGTNNEQFF.

The rearrangement links TRBV11-1 to TRBJ2-3; D call uncertain. The CDR3 sequence is 13 residues long. Germline V gene lookup returns CDR1 SGHAT and CDR2 FQDESV (reference sequence). With 2 bases removed from V and 1 base from J, the gap between germline ends came to 4 bases. Here the CDR3 reads CASSLSGTDTQYF. The CDR3 DNA reads as TGTGCCAGCAGCTTATCGGGCACAGATACGCAGTATTTT.